This T cell receptor beta chain was sequenced in a study of response to subunit inactivated influenza vaccine. TCRdb reprocessed the RT-PCR reads with MiXCR, giving one entry per CDR3 protein. This table holds 500,000 to 550,000 distinct CDR3 sequences, under 30% found once. Trimming left V 2 bases short and J 4 bases short, with 11 bases between. The CDR3 is 15 amino acids. Germline V CDR1 and CDR2: SGHDN, FVKESK. The same sample was also used in a study of T cells expressing NK-cell markers. In that study: The authors made TCR beta cDNA libraries by 5'RACE template switching. This switching added a universal primer site and UMIs. Sequenced donors, eight in total, included seven who were HCMV-seropositive and one who was seronegative. Dominant NKG2C+ clonotypes in about 6 donors made up about 1.0-8% of CD8+ T cells. For a handful of donors, these clonotypes were likewise the leading ones in the CD3+CD56-NKG2C+ fraction. Unclear, still, was the HCMV specificity of the expanded NKG2C+ T cell clones.

This clonotype was obtained from a man between 50 and 59 years old who received an inactivated influenza vaccine. Sequenced here: CD4+ T cells sorted from PBMCs, sampled 11 to 12 days after vaccination. This rearrangement joins TRBV14 to TRBJ2-2; no definite D call. For the CDR3, the DNA is TGTGCCAGCAGCCAATGGAATTCGGGCACCGGGGAGCTGTTTTTT. Its protein product is CASSQWNSGTGELFF.